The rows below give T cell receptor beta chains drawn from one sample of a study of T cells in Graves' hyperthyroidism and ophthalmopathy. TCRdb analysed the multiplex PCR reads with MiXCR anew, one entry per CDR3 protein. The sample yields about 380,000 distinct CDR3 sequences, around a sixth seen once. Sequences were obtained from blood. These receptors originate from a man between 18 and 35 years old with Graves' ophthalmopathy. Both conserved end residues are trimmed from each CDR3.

ASSIRDRDYEQY | 12 | TRBV19
ATGREQGINGYT | 12 | TRBV2
ASSRGLRNTEAF | 12 | TRBV7-9
ASSASEHVTGELF | 13 | TRBV6-1
ASSLWTTQGIQY | 12 | TRBV5-8
ASSANRDAGNTIY | 13 | TRBV9
ASSDPGTEGNQPQH | 14 | TRBV2
ASSLLMNTEAF | 11 | TRBV7-3
ASSEQDYEQY | 10 | TRBV6-1
ASSGTSEQLYEQY | 13 | TRBV18
ATLAVKSSTDTQY | 13 | TRBV15
ASSRSQEETQY | 11 | TRBV7-2
SARVWGADTDTQY | 13 | TRBV20-1
ASSSPGQGGSYEQY | 14 | TRBV19
ASRTGLASTDTQY | 13 | TRBV2